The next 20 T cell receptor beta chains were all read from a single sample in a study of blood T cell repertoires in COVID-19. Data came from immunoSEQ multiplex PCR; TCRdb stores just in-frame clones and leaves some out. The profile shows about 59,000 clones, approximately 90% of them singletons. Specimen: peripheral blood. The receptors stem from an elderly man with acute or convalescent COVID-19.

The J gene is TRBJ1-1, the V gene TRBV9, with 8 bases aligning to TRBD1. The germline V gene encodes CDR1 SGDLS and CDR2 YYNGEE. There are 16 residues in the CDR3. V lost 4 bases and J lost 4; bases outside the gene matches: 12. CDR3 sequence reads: CASSPRTGSLITEAFF. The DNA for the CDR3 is TGTGCCAGCAGCCCCCGGACAGGGAGTTTGATCACTGAAGCTTTCTTT.

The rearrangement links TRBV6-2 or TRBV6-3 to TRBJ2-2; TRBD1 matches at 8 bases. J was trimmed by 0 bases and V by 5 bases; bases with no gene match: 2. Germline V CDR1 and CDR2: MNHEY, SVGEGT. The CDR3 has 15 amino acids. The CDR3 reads CASSRQGSNTGELFF. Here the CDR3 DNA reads TGTGCCAGCAGTCGACAGGGGTCGAACACCGGGGAGCTGTTTTTT.

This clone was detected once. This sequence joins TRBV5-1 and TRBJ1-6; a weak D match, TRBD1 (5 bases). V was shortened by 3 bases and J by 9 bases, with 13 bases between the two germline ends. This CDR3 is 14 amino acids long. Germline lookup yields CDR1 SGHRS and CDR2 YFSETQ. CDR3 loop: CASSSGDVTSPLHF. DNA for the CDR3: TGCGCCAGCAGCTCGGGGGATGTGACTTCACCCCTCCACTTT.

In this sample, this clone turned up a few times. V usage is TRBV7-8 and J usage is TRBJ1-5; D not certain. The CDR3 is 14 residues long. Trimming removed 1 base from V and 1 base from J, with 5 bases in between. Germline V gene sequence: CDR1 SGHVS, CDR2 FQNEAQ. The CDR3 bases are TGTGCCAGCAGCTTAGTGCAGAGCAATCAGCCCCAGCATTTT. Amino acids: CASSLVQSNQPQHF.

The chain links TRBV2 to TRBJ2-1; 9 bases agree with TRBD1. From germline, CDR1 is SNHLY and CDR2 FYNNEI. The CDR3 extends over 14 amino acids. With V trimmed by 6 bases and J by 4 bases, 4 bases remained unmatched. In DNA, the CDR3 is TGTGCCAGCAGACGACAGGGGGGGTACAATGAGCAGTTCTTC. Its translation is CASRRQGGYNEQFF.

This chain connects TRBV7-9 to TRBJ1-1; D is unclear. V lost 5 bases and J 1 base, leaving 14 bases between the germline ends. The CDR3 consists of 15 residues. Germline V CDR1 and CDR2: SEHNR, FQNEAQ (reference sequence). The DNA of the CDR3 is TGTGCCAGCAGCCGGCCGGCGGGCGGGAACACTGAAGCTTTCTTT. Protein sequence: CASSRPAGGNTEAFF.

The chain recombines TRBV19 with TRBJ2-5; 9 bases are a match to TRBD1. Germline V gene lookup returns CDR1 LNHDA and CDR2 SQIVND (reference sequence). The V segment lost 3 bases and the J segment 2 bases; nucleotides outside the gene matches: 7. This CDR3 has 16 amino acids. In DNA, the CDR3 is TGTGCCAGTAGTATGGGCGGCGGACAGGGGCAAGAGACCCAGTACTTC. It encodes CASSMGGGQGQETQYF.

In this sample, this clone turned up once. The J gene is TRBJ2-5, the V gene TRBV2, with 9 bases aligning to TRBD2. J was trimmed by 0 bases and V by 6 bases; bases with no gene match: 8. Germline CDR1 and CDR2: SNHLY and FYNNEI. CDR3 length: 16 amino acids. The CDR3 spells CASSGRRGGYQETQYF. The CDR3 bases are TGTGCCAGCAGCGGGAGGCGGGGGGGCTACCAAGAGACCCAGTACTTC. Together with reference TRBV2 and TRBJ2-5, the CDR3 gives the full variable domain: EPEVTQTPSHQVTQMGQEVILRCVPISNHLYFYWYRQILGQKVEFLVSFYNNEISEKSEIFDDQFSVERPDGSNFTLKIRSTKLEDSAMYFCASSGRRGGYQETQYFGPGTRLLVL.

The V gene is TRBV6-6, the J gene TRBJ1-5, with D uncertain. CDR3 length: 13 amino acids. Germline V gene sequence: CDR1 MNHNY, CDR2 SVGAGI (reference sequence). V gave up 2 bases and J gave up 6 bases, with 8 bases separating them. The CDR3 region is CASSYPRIQPQHF. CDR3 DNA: TGTGCCAGCAGTTACCCGAGGATTCAGCCCCAGCATTTT.

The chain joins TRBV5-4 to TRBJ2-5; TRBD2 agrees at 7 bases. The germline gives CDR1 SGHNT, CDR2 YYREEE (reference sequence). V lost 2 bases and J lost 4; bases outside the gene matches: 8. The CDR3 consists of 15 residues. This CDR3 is CASSFSLAVRETQYF. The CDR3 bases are TGTGCCAGCAGCTTCTCTCTAGCGGTGAGAGAGACCCAGTACTTC.

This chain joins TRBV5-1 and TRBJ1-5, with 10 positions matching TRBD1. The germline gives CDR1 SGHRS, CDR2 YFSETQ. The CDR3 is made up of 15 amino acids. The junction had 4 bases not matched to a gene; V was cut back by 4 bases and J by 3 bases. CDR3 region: CASSRTGGDNQPQHF. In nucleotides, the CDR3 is TGCGCCAGCAGCAGGACAGGGGGTGACAATCAGCCCCAGCATTTT. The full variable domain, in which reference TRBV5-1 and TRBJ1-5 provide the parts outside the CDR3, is KAGVTQTPRYLIKTRGQQVTLSCSPISGHRSVSWYQQTPGQGLQFLFEYFSETQRNKGNFPGRFSGRQFSNSRSEMNVSTLELGDSALYLCASSRTGGDNQPQHFGDGTRLSIL.

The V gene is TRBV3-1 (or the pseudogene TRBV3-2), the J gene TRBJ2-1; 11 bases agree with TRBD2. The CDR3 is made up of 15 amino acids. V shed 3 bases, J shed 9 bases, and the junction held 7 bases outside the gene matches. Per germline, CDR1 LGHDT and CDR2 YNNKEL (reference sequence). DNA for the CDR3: TGTGCCAGCAGCCAGTATAGCGGGGGGGCAGGTGAGCAGTTCTTC. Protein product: CASSQYSGGAGEQFF.

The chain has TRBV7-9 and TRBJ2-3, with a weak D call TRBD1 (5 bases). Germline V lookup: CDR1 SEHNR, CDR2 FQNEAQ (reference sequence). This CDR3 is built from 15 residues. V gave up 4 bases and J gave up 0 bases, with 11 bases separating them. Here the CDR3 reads CASSSRVPSTDTQYF. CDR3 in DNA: TGTGCCAGCAGCTCCAGGGTTCCTAGCACAGATACGCAGTATTTT.

CDR3 sequence: CASSPPGLAGTDTQYF. In nucleotides, the CDR3 is TGTGCCAGCAGCCCACCGGGACTAGCGGGCACAGATACGCAGTATTTT. The chain is built from TRBV7-9 and TRBJ2-3; 11 nucleotides align to TRBD2. The CDR3 has 16 residues. V was clipped by 5 bases and J by 1 base; unmatched bases: 5. Germline V gene data show CDR1 as SEHNR and CDR2 as FQNEAQ (reference sequence).

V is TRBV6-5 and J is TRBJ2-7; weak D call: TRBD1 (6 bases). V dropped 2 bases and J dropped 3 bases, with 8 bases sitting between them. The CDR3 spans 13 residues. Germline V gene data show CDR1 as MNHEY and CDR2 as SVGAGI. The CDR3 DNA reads TGTGCCAGCAGTTACGGACAGCTCTACGAGCAGTACTTC. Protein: CASSYGQLYEQYF.

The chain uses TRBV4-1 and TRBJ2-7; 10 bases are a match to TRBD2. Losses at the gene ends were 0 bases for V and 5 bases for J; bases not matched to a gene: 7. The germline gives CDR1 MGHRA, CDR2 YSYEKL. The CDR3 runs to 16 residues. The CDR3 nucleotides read TGCGCCAGCAGCCAAGATTTTAGCGGGGGGCGCGACGAGCAGTACTTC. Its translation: CASSQDFSGGRDEQYF.

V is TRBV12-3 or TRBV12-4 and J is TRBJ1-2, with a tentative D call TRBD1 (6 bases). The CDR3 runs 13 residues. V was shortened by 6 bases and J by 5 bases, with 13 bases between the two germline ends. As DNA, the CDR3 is TGTGCCAGCAGCCCGACAGGATCATATGGCTACACCTTC. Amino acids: CASSPTGSYGYTF.

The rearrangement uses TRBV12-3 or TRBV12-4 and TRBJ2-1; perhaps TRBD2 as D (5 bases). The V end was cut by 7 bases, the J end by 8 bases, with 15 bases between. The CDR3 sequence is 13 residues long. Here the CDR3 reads CASTRRLADEQFF. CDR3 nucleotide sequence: TGTGCCAGCACTCGGAGGCTAGCAGATGAGCAGTTCTTC.

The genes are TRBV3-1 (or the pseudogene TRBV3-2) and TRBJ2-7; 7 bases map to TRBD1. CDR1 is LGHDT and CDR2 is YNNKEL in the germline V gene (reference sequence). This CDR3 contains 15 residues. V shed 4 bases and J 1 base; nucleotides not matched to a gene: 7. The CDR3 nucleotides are TGTGCCAGCAGCCCTCAGACAGGGTTTTCCTACGAGCAGTACTTC. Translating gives CASSPQTGFSYEQYF.

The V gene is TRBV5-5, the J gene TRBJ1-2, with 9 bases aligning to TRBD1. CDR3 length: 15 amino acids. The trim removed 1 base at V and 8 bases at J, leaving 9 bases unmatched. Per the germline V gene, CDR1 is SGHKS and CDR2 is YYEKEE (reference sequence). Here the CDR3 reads CASSLPGQGVSGYTF. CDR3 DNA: TGTGCCAGCAGCTTGCCGGGACAGGGTGTGTCCGGCTACACCTTC.